Included here is one TCR beta chain sequence, with context. This receptor's antigen is unknown. No quality values exist for individual bases; no much larger clone is one base distant. Using the deep immunoSEQ assay, multiplex PCR amplified TCR CDR3 regions from genomic DNA. For each cell subset, the extracted genomic DNA was distributed evenly across all wells of several immunoSEQ 96-well plates, and each plate served as one replicate. For sorted subsets, 200 to 250 ng of genomic DNA, equivalent to around 30,000 T cell genomes, went into each replicate PCR. Purified libraries were quantified with a Qubit 3.0 fluorometer, sized on a Bioanalyzer 2100, and re-quantified with the KAPA Library Quantification kit. Every immunoSEQ 96-well plate was sequenced on a dedicated single-read 150-cycle Illumina NextSeq 550 flow cell. As for the original processing: Because the immunoSEQ output included only junctional sequences and no quality scores, the filtering could not be the same as the filtering used for full-length reads. To assign V/J genes and CDR3, sequences were annotated against IMGT germline references using PyIR, a Python wrapper for IgBLAST v1.9. Reads were filtered out if the reads had weak V/J assignments (E-value above 1e-6), no CDR3, stop codons, out-of-frame junctions, or ambiguous translated residues. V3J clonotypes were defined by identical inferred V gene, J gene, and CDR3 amino acid sequence. Percentage overlap between repertoires was computed as shared unique clonotypes divided by the size of the smaller repertoire. RTK rarefaction, the Chao1 estimator, and Recon v2.1 estimates of unobserved clonotypes were used to assess repertoire richness. Generation probabilities for all TCRbeta clonotypes obtained by the gDNA method from a handful of donors were computed using OLGA. The clones in this table, taken by TCRdb from immuneACCESS, are in-frame only. Not every clone is retained; where verified, under half of the shortfall comes from an unresolved V gene, and the cause of the rest is unknown. Clone size and the V and J calls come from that table; the DNA yielded D and trimming. The sample includes more than 600,000 clones, with around 92% observed a single time. The top ten clonotypes cover about 24% of the sample.

This specimen comes from a study of shared clonotypes between healthy human individuals (dated by TCRdb to 2020 to 2021). For the wider study: The cohort included three men and a couple of women between 18 and 49 years of age. For each donor, CD4 naive and CD4 memory were each given three plates, CD8 naive was given two plates, and CD8 memory was given one plate. To estimate repertoire size and how much clonotypes are shared between individuals, the study performed deep sequencing of blood TCR repertoires from five healthy adults. Different laboratories and diverse techniques were used to prepare libraries and sequence TCR repertoires, to increase sequencing depth and limit assay-specific biases. Between about 0.85 and 8.9 billion PBMCs per donor were obtained by leukapheresis. What the work shows at the level of the full study, not this receptor alone: Incomplete sequencing was indicated by rarefaction of sorted-subset datasets, despite the large sequencing depth. Pairwise subsampling indicated that sequencing depth was expected to affect the degree of clonotype sharing among donors. When several donors were compared, the shared fraction of clonotypes was around 5% for naive CD4, around 4% for naive CD8, roughly 2.3% for memory CD4, and 0.35% to 0.4% for memory CD8. Naive subsets generally had larger estimated clonotype richness than memory subsets did. Because the study included only a small number of donors, the genetic and exposure-history diversity represented was limited. Higher generation probabilities were observed for clonotypes shared by all four sorted-subset donors than for non-shared clonotypes. Sampling was restricted to blood, and TCR repertoires in tissues likely differ from the TCR repertoires found in blood.

CD8 naive samples were CD45RO-negative cells positively selected for CCR7, giving a CD45RA+CCR7+ population that excluded TemRA cells. The donors were healthy, HIV-negative adults with no recently reported acute infections or vaccinations. Only Caucasian adults living in Nashville, Tennessee, USA were represented among the donors. Blood was collected by leukapheresis, and PBMCs were isolated by Ficoll-Histopaque density gradient centrifugation and then cryopreserved in liquid nitrogen vapor phase. Analytical flow cytometry was used to check the purity and quantity of each magnetically sorted T cell population. From each sorted fraction, genomic DNA was isolated and quantified by UV absorbance on a Nanodrop 2000c. Trimming accounts for 4 bases at V and 5 bases at J, while the number of junction bases matched to no gene is 3. The germline V gene (reference sequence) provides CDR1 LNHDA and CDR2 SQIVND. The CDR3 runs 15 amino acids, cysteine and phenylalanine included. The kept DNA is CDR3 alone, 45 bases in frame from the first base.

Recombination connected TRBV19 to TRBJ2-3, and 13 bases in between align with TRBD2. The receptor's source is a man aged 30 to 39 in good health. The sequenced sample consisted of naive CD8+ T cells sorted from blood. The cell subset or site label for this specimen denotes: CD45RA+CCR7+. At the DNA level, the sequence is TGTGCCAGTAGTAACGGACTAGCGGGAGTAGATACGCAGTATTTT. This sequence encodes CASSNGLAGVDTQYF.